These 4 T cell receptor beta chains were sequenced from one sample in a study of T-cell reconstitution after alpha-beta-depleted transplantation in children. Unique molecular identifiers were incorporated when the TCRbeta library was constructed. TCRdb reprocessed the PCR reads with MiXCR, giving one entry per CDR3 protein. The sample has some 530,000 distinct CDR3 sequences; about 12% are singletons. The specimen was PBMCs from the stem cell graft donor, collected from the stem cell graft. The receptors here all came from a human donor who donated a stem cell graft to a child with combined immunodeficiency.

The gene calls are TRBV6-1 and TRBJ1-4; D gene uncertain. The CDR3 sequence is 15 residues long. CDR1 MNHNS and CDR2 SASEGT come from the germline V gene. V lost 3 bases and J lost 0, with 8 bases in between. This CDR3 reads CASSDIGATNEKLFF. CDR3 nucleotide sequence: TGTGCCAGCAGTGATATCGGTGCAACTAATGAAAAACTGTTTTTT.

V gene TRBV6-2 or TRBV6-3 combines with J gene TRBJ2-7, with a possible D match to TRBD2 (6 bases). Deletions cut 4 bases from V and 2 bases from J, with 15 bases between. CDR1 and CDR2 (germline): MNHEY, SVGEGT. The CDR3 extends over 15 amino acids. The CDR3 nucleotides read TGTGCCAGCAGTTCACCGGGACTCGGCCCCTACGAGCAGTACTTC. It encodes CASSSPGLGPYEQYF.

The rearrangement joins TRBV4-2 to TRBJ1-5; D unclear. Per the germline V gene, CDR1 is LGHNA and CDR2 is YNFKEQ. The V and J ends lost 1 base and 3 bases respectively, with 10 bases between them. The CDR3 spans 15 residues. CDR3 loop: CASSQAYSNNQPQHF. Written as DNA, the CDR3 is TGTGCCAGCAGCCAAGCGTACAGCAACAATCAGCCCCAGCATTTT.

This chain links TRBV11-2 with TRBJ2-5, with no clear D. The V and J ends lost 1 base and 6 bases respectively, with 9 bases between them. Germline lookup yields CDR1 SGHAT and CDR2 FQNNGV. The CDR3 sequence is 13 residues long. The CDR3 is CASSLVAGQTQYF. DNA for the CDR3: TGTGCCAGCAGCTTAGTGGCTGGCCAGACCCAGTACTTC.